This TCR beta chain was sequenced for a study of technical replicates of blood from four donors. The repertoire was sequenced with immunoSEQ multiplex PCR; TCRdb's copy has only in-frame clones and lacks some. The data contain roughly 85,000 clones, 90% to 95% of them seen just once; the ten biggest clones take up 0.2% to 0.3%. The sample taken for sequencing was T cells isolated from PBMCs. The sequence came from a human donor in good health.

The CDR3 protein is CASSSRLNTDEQFF. The CDR3 region has the DNA TGTGCCAGCAGTAGCAGGTTAAATACCGATGAGCAGTTCTTC. The V and J genes are TRBV27 and TRBJ2-1; no clear D. The CDR3 has 14 residues. Trimming removed 5 bases at V and 8 bases at J, with 16 bases between. Germline V lookup: CDR1 MNHEY, CDR2 SMNVEV (reference sequence).